This T cell receptor beta chain was retrieved from a study of OX40 agonist ivuxolimab in advanced cancers. About the full investigation: The costimulatory receptor OX40 (CD134) was targeted by ivuxolimab, a fully human IgG2 agonistic monoclonal antibody. Intravenous ivuxolimab was administered to patients every 2 weeks at six dose levels: 0.01, 0.1, 0.3, 1.5, 3 and 10 mg/kg. Among the roughly 50 dose-escalation patients, about 20 had hepatocellular carcinoma, about 15 melanoma, 9 renal cell carcinoma and 9 head and neck cancer. In the dose-escalation cohort, approximately 82% of patients were male, and the mean age was roughly 60 years, with a range of about 23 to 90. Patients were allowed to have had prior anti-PD-1, anti-PD-L1 or anti-CTLA-4 therapy, and less than 45% of the dose-escalation patients had previously received checkpoint inhibitors. Partial responses were achieved by three dose-escalation patients, of whom one had hepatocellular carcinoma and two had cutaneous melanoma. Peripheral TCRbeta sequencing aimed to test whether ivuxolimab altered TCR sequence diversity and caused clonal T-cell expansion. The monotherapy dose-escalation portion (N of about 49 patients) of the phase I ivuxolimab trial is reported in the paper.

Genomic DNA was isolated from the sorted cells so that the TCRbeta CDR3 region could be sequenced. TCRbeta CDR3 regions were sequenced using the immunoSEQ Assay. Imported from immuneACCESS, the table was reduced by TCRdb to in-frame sequences with V and J called. These copies leave out some clones; in studies compared against another copy, an unresolved V gene accounts for under half, and the cause of the remainder is not known. Recorded for this sample are 90,000 to 95,000 clones; more than 70% of them occurred a single time. About 4.6% of the sample rests with the top ten. For this clone: Which antigen it targets is not known. The record has no base qualities; no much larger clone is one base away.

The paper's findings and limits, for the study overall: The antigen specificity of the clonally expanded peripheral T cells was not determined. Low levels of normalized T-cell clonal expansion were also seen in some nonresponding patients. At doses of 0.1 to 3.0 mg/kg, clonal expansion of both CD4+ and CD8+ T cells in blood was seen between baseline and week 6. Partial responders in the 0.1-3.0 mg/kg groups had among the lowest normalized peripheral clonal expansion, especially among CD8+ T cells. After ivuxolimab, CD8+ T cells had more expanded clones than CD4+ T cells on average.

According to the germline V gene, CDR1 reads SGHTA and CDR2 reads FQGTGA. Including cysteine and phenylalanine, the CDR3 has 16 amino acids. Only CDR3 DNA is held: 48 bases, read in frame from base 1. Trimmed from V: 4 bases; trimmed from J: 0 bases; junction bases lacking a gene match: 4. The trial excluded patients who had a history of autoimmune disease or were on systemic immunosuppression. Peripheral blood for TCR sequencing was drawn from every dose cohort at baseline, at cycle 4 day 1 and at cycle 7 day 1. Samples were obtained from an open-label, multicenter, first-in-human phase I dose-escalation trial of ivuxolimab. Adults with locally advanced or metastatic melanoma, renal cell carcinoma, hepatocellular carcinoma or head and neck squamous cell carcinoma were enrolled in the trial. Before TCR sequencing, CD4+ T cells and CD8+ T cells were sorted from peripheral blood as separate populations.

The input for sequencing was CD4+ or CD8+ T cells sorted from blood, taken in a trial of the OX40 agonist ivuxolimab. The clonotype was recovered from an adult with an advanced solid tumor such as melanoma, head and neck, liver or kidney cancer. Here the chain combines TRBV7-3 and TRBJ2-3, with 10 middle bases fitting TRBD2. The base sequence is TGTGCCAGCAGCTCTCCGACTAGCGGGAGCACAGATACGCAGTATTTT. Its amino acids are CASSSPTSGSTDTQYF.